This TCR beta chain came from a study of blood T cell repertoires in COVID-19. V was trimmed by 3 bases and J by 2 bases, leaving 10 bases between them. Germline CDR1 and CDR2: KGHSH and LQKENI. The CDR3 has 14 residues. Libraries were prepared by immunoSEQ multiplex PCR; TCRdb keeps only in-frame clonotypes and omits some of them. The sample consists of about 100,000 clones, 88% of them appearing once. The receptor's source is a man aged 50-60 years with active or convalescent COVID-19. Sequencing was carried out using peripheral blood. The chain has TRBV18 and TRBJ2-5; no definite D call. In DNA form, the CDR3 reads TGTGCCAGCTCACCCTTGAGGCAGCAAGAGACCCAGTACTTC. As protein: CASSPLRQQETQYF.